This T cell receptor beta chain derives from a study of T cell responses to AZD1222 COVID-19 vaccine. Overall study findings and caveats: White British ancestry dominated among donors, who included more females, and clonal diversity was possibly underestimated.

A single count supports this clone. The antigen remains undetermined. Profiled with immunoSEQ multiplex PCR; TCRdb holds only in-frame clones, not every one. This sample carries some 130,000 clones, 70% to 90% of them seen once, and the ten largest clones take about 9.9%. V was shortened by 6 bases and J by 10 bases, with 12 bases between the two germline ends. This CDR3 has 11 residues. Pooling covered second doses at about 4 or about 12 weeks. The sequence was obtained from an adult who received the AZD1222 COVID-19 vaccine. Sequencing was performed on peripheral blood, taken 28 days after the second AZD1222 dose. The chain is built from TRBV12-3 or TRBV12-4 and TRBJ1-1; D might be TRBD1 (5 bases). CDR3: CASSPGIVAFF. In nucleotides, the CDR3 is TGTGCCAGCAGCCCAGGGATCGTAGCTTTCTTT.